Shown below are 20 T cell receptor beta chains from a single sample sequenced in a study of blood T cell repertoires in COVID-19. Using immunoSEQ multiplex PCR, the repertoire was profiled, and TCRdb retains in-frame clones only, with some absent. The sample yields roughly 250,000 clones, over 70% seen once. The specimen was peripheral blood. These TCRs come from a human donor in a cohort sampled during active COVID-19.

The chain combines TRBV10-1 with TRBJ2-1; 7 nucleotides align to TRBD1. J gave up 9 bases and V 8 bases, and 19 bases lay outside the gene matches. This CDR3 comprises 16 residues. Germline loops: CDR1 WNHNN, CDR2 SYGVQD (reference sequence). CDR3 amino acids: CASATGKAPSPIEQFF. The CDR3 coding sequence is TGCGCCAGCGCGACAGGGAAAGCCCCCTCTCCCATTGAGCAGTTCTTC.

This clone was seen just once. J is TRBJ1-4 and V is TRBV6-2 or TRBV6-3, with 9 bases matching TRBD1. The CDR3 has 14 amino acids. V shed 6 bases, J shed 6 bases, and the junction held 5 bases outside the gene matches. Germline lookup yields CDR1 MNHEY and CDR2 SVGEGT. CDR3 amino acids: CASSNGDRDEKLFF. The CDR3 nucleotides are TGTGCCAGCAGCAACGGGGACAGGGATGAAAAACTGTTTTTT.

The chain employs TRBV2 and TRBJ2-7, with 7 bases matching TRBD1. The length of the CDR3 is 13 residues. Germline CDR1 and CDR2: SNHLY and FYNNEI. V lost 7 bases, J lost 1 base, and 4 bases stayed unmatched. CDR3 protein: CASTSGQSYEQYF. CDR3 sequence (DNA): TGTGCCAGCACCTCGGGACAGTCCTACGAGCAGTACTTC.

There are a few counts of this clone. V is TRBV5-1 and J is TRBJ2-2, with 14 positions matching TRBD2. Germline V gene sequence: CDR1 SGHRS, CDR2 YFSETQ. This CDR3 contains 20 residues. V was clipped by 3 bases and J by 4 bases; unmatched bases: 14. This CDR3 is CASSSGMTSGRASRTGELFF. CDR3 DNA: TGCGCCAGCAGCTCGGGAATGACTAGCGGGAGGGCCTCGCGCACCGGGGAGCTGTTTTTT.

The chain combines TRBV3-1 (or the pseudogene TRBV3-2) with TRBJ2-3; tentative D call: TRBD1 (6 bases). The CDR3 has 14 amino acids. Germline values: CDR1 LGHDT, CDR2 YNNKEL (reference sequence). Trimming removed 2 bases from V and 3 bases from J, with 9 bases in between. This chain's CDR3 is CASSQRTGTDTQYF. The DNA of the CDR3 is TGTGCCAGCAGCCAAAGAACAGGGACAGATACGCAGTATTTT.

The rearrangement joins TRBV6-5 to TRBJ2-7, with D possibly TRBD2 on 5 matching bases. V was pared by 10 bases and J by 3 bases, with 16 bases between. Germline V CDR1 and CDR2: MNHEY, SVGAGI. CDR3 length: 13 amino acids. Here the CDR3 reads CAMARTADYEQYF. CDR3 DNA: TGTGCCATGGCTAGGACTGCAGACTACGAGCAGTACTTC.

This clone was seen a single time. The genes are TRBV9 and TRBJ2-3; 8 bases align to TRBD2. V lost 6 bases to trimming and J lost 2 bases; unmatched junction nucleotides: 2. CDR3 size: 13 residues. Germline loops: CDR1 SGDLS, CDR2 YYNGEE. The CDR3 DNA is TGTGCCAGCAAGCGGGGGAACACAGATACGCAGTATTTT. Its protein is CASKRGNTDTQYF.

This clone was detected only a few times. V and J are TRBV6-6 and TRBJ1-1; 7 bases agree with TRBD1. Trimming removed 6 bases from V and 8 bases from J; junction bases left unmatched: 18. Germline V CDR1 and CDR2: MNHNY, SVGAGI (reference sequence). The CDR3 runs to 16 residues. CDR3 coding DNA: TGTGCCAGCAGCGACCCGCGGGGGGGGACAGCTCTAGAAGCTTTCTTT. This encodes CASSDPRGGTALEAFF.

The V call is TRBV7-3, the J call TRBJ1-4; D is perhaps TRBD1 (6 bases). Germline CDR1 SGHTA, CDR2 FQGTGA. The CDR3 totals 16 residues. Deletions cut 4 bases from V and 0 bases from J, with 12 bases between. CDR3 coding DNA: TGTGCCAGCAGCTCCGGGACACCTGCAACTAATGAAAAACTGTTTTTT. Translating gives CASSSGTPATNEKLFF. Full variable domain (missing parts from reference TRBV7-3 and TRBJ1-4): GAGVSQTPSNKVTEKGKYVELRCDPISGHTALYWYRQSLGQGPEFLIYFQGTGAADDSGLPNDRFFAVRPEGSVSTLKIQRTERGDSAVYLCASSSGTPATNEKLFFGSGTQLSVL.

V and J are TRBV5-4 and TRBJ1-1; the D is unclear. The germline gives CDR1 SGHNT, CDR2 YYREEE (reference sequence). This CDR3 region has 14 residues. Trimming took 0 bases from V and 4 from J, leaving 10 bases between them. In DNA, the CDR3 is TGTGCCAGCAGCTTGGTGGCGGGTTCCACTGAAGCTTTCTTT. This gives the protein CASSLVAGSTEAFF.

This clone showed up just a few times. The CDR3 is CASRRRGDGYTF. CDR3 DNA sequence: TGTGCCAGCAGGCGCAGGGGTGATGGCTACACCTTC. V is TRBV6-5 and J is TRBJ1-2; perhaps TRBD1 as D (6 bases). The CDR3 has 12 residues. Trimming removed 6 bases from V and 6 bases from J, with 11 bases in between. From germline, CDR1 is MNHEY and CDR2 SVGAGI.

Written as DNA, the CDR3 is TGTGCCAGCGGACGACAGGTGCTAACTAACTATGGCTACACCTTC. This encodes CASGRQVLTNYGYTF. The rearrangement uses TRBV5-5 and TRBJ1-2; D is perhaps TRBD1 (6 bases). The CDR3 covers 15 residues. The V end lost 7 bases, the J end lost 0 bases, and 16 bases lay between the germline ends. CDR1 and CDR2 from the germline V gene are SGHKS and YYEKEE (reference sequence).

CDR3 amino acids: CASSEFRDTKNYGYTF. CDR3 sequence (DNA): TGCGCCAGCAGTGAGTTCCGGGACACCAAGAACTATGGCTACACCTTC. The chain couples TRBV10-2 to TRBJ1-2, with D possibly being TRBD1 (6 bases). Per the germline V gene, CDR1 is WSHSY and CDR2 is SAAADI. Trimming stripped 1 base from V and 2 bases from J, with 14 bases between. The CDR3 spans 16 residues.

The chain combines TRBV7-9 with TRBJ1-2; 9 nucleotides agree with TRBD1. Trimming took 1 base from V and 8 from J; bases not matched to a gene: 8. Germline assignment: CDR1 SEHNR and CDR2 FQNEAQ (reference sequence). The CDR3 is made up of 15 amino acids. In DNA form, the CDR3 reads TGTGCCAGCAGCTTAGGGACAGGGGAACAGGCCGGCTACACCTTC. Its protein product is CASSLGTGEQAGYTF.

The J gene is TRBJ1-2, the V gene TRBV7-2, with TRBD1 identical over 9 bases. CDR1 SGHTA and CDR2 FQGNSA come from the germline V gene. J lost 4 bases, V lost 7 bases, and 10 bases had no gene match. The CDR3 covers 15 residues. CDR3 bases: TGTGCCAGCAACCCGCGGACAGGGGCACTCTATGGCTACACCTTC. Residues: CASNPRTGALYGYTF. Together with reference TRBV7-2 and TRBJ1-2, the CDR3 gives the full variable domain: GAGVSQSPSNKVTEKGKDVELRCDPISGHTALYWYRQSLGQGLEFLIYFQGNSAPDKSGLPSDRFSAERTGGSVSTLTIQRTQQEDSAVYLCASNPRTGALYGYTFGSGTRLTVV.

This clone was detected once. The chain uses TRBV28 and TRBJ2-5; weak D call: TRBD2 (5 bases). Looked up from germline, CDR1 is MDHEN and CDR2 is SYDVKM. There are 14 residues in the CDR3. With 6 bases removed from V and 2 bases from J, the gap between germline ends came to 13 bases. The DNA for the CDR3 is TGTGCCAGCAGGCTACCGGGAACTCAAGAGACCCAGTACTTC. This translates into CASRLPGTQETQYF.

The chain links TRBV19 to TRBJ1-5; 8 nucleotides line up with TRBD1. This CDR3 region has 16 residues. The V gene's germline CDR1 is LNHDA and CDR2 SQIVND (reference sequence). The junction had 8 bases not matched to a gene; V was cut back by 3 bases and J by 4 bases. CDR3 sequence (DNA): TGTGCCAGTAGTATTAGGGGGACAGGTAGTAATCAGCCCCAGCATTTT. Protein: CASSIRGTGSNQPQHF.

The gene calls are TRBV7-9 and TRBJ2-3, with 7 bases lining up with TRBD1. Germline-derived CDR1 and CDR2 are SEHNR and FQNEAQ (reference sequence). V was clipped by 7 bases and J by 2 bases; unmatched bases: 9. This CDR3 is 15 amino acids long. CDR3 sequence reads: CASNSRDSPTDTQYF. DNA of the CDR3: TGTGCCAGCAACTCCCGGGACAGTCCCACAGATACGCAGTATTTT.

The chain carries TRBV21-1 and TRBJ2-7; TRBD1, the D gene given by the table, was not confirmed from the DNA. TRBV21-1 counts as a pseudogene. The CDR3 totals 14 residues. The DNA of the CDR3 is TGTGCCAGCAGAGGGCCGGGACAGGACTACGAGCAGTACTTC. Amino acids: CASRGPGQDYEQYF.

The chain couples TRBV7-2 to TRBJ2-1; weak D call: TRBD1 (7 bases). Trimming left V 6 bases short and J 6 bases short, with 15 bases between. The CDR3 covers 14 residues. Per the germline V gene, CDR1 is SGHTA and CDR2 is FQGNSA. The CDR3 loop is CASSSGGTFNEQFF. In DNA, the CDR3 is TGTGCCAGCAGTTCAGGGGGGACTTTCAATGAGCAGTTCTTC.